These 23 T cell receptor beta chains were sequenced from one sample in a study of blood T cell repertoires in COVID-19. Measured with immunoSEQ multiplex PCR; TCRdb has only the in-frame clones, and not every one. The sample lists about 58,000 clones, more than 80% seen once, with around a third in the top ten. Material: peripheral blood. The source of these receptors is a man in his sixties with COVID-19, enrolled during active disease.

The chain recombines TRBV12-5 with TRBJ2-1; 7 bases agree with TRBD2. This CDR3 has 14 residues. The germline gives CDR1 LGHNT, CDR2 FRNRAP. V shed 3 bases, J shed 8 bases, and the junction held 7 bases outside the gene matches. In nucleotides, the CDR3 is TGTGCTAGTGGTTTAGCGTCTAGCGGCTATGAGCAGTTCTTC. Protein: CASGLASSGYEQFF.

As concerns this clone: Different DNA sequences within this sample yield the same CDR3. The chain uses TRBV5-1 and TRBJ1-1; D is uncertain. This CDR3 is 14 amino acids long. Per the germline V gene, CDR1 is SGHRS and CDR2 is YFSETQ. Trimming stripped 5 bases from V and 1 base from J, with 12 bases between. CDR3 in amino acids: CASSLRGANTEAFF. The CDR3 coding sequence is TGCGCCAGCAGTTTACGGGGAGCGAACACTGAAGCTTTCTTT. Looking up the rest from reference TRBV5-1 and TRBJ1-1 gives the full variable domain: KAGVTQTPRYLIKTRGQQVTLSCSPISGHRSVSWYQQTPGQGLQFLFEYFSETQRNKGNFPGRFSGRQFSNSRSEMNVSTLELGDSALYLCASSLRGANTEAFFGQGTRLTVV.

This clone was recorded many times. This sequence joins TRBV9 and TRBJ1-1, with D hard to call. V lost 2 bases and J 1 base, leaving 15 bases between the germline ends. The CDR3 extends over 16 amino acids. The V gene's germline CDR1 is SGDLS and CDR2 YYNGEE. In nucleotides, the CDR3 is TGTGCCAGCAGCGTCGCCGAACATCGCTCGAACACTGAAGCTTTCTTT. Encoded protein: CASSVAEHRSNTEAFF.

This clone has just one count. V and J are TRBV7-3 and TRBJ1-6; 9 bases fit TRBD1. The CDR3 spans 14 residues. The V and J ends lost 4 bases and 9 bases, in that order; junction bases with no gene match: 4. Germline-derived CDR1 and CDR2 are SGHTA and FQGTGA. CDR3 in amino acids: CASSSDRGSSPLHF. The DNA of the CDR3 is TGTGCCAGCAGCTCCGACAGGGGGAGTTCACCCCTCCACTTT.

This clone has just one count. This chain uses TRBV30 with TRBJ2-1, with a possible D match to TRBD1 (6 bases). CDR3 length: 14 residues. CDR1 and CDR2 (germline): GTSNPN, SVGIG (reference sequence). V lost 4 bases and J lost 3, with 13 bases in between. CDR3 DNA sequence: TGTGCCTGGATTGTTGGACAGTACTACAATGAGCAGTTCTTC. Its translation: CAWIVGQYYNEQFF.

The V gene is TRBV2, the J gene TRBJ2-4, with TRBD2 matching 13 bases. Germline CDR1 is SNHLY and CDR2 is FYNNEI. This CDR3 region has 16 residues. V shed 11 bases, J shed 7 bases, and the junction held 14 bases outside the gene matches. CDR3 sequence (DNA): TGTGCCTCTTGCAGGACTAGCGGGGGCCCTATGAACATTCAGTACTTC. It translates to CASCRTSGGPMNIQYF.

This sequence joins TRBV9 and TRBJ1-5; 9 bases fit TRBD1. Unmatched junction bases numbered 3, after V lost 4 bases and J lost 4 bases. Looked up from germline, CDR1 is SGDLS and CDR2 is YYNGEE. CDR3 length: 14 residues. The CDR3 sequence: CASSLGTGNQPQHF. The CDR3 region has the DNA TGTGCCAGCAGCTTGGGGACAGGGAATCAGCCCCAGCATTTT.

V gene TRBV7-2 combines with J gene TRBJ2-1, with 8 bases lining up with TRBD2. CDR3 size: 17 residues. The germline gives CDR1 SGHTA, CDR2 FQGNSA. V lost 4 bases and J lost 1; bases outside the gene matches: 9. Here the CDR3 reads CASSSFSRGASYNEQFF. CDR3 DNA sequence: TGTGCCAGCAGCTCCTTCTCGCGGGGGGCATCCTACAATGAGCAGTTCTTC.

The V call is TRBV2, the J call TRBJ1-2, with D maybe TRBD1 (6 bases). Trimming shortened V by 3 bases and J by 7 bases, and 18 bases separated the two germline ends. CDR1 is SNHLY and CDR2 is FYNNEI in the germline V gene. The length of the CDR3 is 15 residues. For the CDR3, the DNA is TGTGCCAGCAGTGAGGGGGGGCCGGTTCGGGTTGGCTACACCTTC. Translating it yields CASSEGGPVRVGYTF.

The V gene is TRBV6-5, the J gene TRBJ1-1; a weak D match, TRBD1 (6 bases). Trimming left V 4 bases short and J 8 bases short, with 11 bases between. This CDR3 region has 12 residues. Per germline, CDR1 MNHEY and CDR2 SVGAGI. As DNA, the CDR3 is TGTGCCAGCAGTTCACAGGGAGACGAAGCTTTCTTT. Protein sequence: CASSSQGDEAFF.

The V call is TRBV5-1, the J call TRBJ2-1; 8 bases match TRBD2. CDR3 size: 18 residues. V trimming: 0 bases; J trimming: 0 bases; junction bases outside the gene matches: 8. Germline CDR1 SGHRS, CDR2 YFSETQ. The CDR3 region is CASSLEGSGASSYNEQFF. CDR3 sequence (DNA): TGCGCCAGCAGCTTGGAGGGTAGCGGGGCCAGCTCCTACAATGAGCAGTTCTTC.

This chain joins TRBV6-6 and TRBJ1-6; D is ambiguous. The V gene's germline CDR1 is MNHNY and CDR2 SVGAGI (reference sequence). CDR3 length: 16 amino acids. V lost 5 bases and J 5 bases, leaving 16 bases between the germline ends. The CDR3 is CASSQLGRPDNSPLHF. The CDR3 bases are TGTGCCAGCAGTCAACTCGGGAGGCCCGATAATTCACCCCTCCACTTT.

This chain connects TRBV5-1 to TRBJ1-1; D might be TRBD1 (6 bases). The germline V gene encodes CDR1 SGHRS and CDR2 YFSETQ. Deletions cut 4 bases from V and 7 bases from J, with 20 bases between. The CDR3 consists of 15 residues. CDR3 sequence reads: CASSLDGDRSNEAFF. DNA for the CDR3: TGCGCCAGCAGCCTTGACGGAGACAGGTCGAATGAAGCTTTCTTT.

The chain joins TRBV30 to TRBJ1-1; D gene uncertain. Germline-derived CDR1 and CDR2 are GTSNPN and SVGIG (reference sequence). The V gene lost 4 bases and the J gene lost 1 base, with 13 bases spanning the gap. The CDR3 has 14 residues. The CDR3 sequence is CAWTSVGPNTEAFF. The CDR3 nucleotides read TGTGCCTGGACCTCGGTGGGCCCGAACACTGAAGCTTTCTTT.

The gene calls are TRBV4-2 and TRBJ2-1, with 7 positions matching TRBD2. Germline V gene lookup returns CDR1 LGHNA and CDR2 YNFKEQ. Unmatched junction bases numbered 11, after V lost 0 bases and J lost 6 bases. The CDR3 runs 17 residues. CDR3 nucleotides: TGTGCCAGCAGCCAAGAAGCTCGGACTAGGGATTCCAATGAGCAGTTCTTC. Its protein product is CASSQEARTRDSNEQFF.

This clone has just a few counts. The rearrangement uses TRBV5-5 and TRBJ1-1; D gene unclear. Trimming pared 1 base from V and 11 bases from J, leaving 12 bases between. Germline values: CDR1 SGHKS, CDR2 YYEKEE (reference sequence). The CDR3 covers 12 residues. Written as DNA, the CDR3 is TGTGCCAGCAGCTTGTCCGGAAACGGGGCTTTCTTT. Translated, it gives CASSLSGNGAFF.

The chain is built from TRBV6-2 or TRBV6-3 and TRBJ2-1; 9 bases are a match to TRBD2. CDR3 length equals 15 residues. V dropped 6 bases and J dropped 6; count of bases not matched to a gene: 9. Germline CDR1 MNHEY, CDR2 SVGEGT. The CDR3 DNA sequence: TGTGCCAGCAGCCGCTCCCTAGCGGGGCTCAATGAGCAGTTCTTC. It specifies CASSRSLAGLNEQFF.

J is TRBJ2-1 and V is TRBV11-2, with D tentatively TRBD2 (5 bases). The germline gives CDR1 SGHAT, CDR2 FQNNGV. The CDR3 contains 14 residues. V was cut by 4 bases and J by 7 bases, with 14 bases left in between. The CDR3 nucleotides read TGTGCCAGCAGCTCCGGGATAGGGTGGAATGAGCAGTTCTTC. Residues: CASSSGIGWNEQFF.

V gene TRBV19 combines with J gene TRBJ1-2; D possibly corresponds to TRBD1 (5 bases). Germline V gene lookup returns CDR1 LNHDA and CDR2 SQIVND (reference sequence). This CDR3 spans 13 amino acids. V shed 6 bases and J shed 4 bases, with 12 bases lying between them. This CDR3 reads CASRGGTAYGYTF. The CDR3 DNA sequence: TGTGCCAGTAGGGGGGGGACGGCCTATGGCTACACCTTC.

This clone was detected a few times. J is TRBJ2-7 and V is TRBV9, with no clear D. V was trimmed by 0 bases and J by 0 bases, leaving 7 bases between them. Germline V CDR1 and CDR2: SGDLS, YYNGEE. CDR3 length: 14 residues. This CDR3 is CASSVGSSSYEQYF. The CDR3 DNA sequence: TGTGCCAGCAGCGTAGGCTCGAGCTCCTACGAGCAGTACTTC.

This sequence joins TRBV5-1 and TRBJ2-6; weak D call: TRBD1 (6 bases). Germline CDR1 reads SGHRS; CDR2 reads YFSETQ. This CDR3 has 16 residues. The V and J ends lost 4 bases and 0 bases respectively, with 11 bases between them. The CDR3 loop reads CASSQGQNSGANVLTF. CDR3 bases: TGCGCCAGCAGCCAAGGACAGAACTCTGGGGCCAACGTCCTGACTTTC.

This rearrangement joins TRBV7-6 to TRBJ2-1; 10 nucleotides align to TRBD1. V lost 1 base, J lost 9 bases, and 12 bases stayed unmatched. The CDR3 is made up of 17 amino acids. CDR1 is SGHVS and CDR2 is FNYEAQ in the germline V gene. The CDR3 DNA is TGTGCCAGCAGCTTAGTACCCGGGACAGGGGATCATGGTGAGCAGTTCTTC. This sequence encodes CASSLVPGTGDHGEQFF.

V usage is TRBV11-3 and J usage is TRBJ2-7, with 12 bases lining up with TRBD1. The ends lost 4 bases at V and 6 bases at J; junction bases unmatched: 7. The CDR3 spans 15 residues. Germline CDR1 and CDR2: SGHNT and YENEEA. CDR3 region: CASSSTGTGGREQYF. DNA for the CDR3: TGTGCCAGCAGCTCAACCGGGACAGGGGGCCGCGAGCAGTACTTC.